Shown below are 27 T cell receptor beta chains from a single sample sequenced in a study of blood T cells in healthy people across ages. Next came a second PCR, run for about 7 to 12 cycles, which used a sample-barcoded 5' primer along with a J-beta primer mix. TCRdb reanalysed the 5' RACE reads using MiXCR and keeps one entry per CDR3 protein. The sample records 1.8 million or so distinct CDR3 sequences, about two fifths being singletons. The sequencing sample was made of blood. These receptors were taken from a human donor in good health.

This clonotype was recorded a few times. The CDR3 nucleotides are TGTGCCATCCACGAAGGAATCTTGCCAGGCTATGGCTACACCTTC. As protein: CAIHEGILPGYGYTF. The chain recombines TRBV10-3 with TRBJ1-2, with no clear D. CDR1 and CDR2 from the germline V gene are ENHRY and SYGVKD. CDR3 length equals 15 residues. Trimming pared 8 bases from V and 4 bases from J, leaving 20 bases between.

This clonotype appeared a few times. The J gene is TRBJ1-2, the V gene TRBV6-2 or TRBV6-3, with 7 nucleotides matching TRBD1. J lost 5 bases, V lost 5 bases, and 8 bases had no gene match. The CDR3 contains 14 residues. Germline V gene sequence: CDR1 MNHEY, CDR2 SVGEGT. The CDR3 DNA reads TGTGCCAGCAGTCCAGGGGGATCACCTTATGGCTACACCTTC. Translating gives CASSPGGSPYGYTF.

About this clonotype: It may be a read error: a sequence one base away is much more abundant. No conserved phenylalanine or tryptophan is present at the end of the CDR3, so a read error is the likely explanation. This CDR3 reads CASVGKRSTDTQYL. In DNA form, the CDR3 reads TGTGCCAGCGTGGGCAAACGAAGCACAGATACGCAGTATCTT. The chain links TRBV12-3 or TRBV12-4 to TRBJ2-3; no clear D. Trimming shortened V by 8 bases and J by 0 bases, and 12 bases separated the two germline ends. The CDR3 has 14 residues.

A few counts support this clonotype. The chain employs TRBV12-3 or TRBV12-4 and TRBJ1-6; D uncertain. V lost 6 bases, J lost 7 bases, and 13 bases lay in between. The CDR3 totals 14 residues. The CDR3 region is CASRIRAPNSPLHF. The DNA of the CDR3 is TGTGCCAGCAGAATCCGGGCCCCGAATTCACCCCTCCACTTT.

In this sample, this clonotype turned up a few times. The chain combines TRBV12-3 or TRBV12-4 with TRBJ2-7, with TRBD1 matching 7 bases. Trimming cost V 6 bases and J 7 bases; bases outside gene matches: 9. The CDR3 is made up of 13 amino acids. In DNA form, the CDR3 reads TGTGCCAGCAGGACCACAGGGGTTGGGGAGCAGTACTTC. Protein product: CASRTTGVGEQYF.

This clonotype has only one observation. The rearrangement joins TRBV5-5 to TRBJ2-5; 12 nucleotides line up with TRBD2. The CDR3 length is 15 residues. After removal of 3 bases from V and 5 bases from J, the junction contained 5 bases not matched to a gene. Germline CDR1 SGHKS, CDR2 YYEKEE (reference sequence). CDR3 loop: CASSWPSGGVETQYF. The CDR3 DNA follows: TGTGCCAGCAGCTGGCCTAGCGGGGGGGTGGAGACCCAGTACTTC.

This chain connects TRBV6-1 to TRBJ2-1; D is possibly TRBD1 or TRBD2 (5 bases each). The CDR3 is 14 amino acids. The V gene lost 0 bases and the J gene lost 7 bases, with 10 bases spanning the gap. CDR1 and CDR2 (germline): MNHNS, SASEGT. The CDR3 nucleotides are TGTGCCAGCAGTGAAGCGAGGGGACGGAATGAGCAGTTCTTC. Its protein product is CASSEARGRNEQFF.

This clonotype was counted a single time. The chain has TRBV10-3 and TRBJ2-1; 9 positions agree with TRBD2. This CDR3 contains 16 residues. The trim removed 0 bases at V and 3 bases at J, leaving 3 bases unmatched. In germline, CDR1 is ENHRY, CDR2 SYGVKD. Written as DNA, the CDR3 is TGTGCCATCAGTGAGTCGGGCGGGGGGGTCTACAATGAGCAGTTCTTC. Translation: CAISESGGGVYNEQFF.

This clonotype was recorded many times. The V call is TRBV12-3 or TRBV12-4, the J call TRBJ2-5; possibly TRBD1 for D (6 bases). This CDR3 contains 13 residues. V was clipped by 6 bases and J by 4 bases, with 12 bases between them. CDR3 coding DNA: TGTGCCAGCAGCCGTGGACAGAGAGAGACCCAGTACTTC. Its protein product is CASSRGQRETQYF.

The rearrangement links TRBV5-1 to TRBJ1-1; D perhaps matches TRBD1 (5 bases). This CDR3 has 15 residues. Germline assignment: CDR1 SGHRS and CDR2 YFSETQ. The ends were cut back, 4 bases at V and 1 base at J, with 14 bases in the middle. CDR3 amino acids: CASSVGVRENTEAFF. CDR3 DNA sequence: TGCGCCAGCAGCGTAGGGGTAAGAGAGAACACTGAAGCTTTCTTT.

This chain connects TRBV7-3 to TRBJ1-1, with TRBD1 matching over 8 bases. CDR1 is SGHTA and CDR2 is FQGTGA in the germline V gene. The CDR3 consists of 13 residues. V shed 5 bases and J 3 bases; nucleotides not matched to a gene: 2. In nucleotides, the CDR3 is TGTGCCAGCAGCACACAGGGGGACACTGAAGCTTTCTTT. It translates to CASSTQGDTEAFF.

As DNA, the CDR3 is TGTGCCAGCAGCCGAAGAGGGGATAATGAAAAACTGTTTTTT. It yields the protein CASSRRGDNEKLFF. The gene calls are TRBV6-2 or TRBV6-3 and TRBJ1-4; weak D call: TRBD1 (5 bases). The ends were cut back, 6 bases at V and 4 bases at J, with 12 bases in the middle. Germline values: CDR1 MNHEY, CDR2 SVGEGT. This CDR3 has 14 residues.

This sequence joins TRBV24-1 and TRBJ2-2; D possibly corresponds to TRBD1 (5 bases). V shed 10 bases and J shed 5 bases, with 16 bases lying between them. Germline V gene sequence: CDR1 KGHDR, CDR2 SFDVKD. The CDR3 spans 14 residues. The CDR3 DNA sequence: TGTGCCACAGACGCCAGGGTCGGGACCGGGGAGCTGTTTTTT. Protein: CATDARVGTGELFF.

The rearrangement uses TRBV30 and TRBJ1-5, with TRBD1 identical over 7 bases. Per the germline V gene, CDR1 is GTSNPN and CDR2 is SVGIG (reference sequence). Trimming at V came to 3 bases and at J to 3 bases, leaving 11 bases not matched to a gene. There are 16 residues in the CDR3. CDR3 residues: CAWSQGGVQSNQPQHF. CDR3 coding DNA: TGTGCCTGGAGCCAGGGGGGGGTTCAGTCCAATCAGCCCCAGCATTTT.

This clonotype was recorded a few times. The CDR3: CASSYGPLTGEEQFF. CDR3 nucleotide sequence: TGTGCCAGCAGTTACGGGCCCCTAACAGGAGAGGAACAGTTCTTC. This sequence joins TRBV6-2 or TRBV6-3 and TRBJ2-1, with D possibly being TRBD1 (5 bases). Trimming pared 2 bases from V and 13 bases from J, leaving 21 bases between. The length of the CDR3 is 15 residues. Germline CDR1 MNHEY, CDR2 SVGEGT.

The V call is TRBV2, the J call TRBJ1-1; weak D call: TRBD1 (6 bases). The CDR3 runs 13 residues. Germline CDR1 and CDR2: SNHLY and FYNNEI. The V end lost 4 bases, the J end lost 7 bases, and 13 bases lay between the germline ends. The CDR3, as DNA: TGTGCCAGCAGTGGTCAGGGGCAGAATGAAGCTTTCTTT. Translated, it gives CASSGQGQNEAFF.

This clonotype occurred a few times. The CDR3 sequence is CASSFSDGRSYGYTF. The CDR3 DNA follows: TGCGCCAGCAGCTTCTCGGACGGCCGCTCCTATGGCTACACCTTC. The V and J genes are TRBV5-1 and TRBJ1-2; D remains unclear. The V end was cut by 2 bases, the J end by 4 bases, with 15 bases between. Germline assignment: CDR1 SGHRS and CDR2 YFSETQ. This CDR3 has 15 residues.

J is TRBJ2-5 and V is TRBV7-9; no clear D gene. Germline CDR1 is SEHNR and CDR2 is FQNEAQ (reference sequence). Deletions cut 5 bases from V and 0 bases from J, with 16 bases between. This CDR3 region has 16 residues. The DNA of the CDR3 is TGTGCCAGCAGCAAAACTTCGGACCTTTACCAAGAGACCCAGTACTTC. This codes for CASSKTSDLYQETQYF.

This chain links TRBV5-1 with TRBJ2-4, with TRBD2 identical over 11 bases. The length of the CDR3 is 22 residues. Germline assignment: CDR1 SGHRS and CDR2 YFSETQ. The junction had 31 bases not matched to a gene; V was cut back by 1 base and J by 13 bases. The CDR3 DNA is TGCGCCAGCAGCTTGCCGGACCCGACAGGACCCATGACTAGCGGGGTTTACAATGAGCAGTACTTC. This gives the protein CASSLPDPTGPMTSGVYNEQYF.

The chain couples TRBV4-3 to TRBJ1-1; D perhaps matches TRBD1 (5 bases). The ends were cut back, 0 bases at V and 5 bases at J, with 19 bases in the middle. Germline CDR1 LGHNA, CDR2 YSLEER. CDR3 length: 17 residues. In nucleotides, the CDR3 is TGCGCCAGCAGCCAAGATTTGGGGGTATGGGGGGGTACTGAAGCTTTCTTT. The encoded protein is CASSQDLGVWGGTEAFF.

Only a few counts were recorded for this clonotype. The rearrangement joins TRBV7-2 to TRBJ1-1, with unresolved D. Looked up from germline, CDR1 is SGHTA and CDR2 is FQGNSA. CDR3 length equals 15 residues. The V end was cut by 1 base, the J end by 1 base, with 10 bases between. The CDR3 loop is CASSLVGRQNTEAFF. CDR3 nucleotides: TGTGCCAGCAGCTTAGTCGGACGTCAGAACACTGAAGCTTTCTTT.

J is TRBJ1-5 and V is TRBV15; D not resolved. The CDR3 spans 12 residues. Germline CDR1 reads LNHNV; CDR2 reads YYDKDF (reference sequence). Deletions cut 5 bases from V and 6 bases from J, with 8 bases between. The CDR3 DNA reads TGTGCCACCAGCGCGCGGGGTCAGCCCCAGCATTTT. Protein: CATSARGQPQHF.

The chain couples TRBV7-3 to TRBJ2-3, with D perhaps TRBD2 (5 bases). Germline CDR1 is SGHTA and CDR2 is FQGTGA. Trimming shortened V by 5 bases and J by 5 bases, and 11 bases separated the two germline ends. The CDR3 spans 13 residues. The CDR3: CASSRPGVDTQYF. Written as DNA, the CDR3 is TGTGCCAGCAGCCGTCCCGGGGTAGATACGCAGTATTTT.

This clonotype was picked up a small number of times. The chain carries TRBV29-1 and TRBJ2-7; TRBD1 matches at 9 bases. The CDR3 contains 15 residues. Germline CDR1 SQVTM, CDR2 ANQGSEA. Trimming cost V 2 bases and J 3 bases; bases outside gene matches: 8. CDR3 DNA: TGCAGCGTTGAAAAGAGGGGACAGGGTGACTACGAGCAGTACTTC. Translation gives CSVEKRGQGDYEQYF.

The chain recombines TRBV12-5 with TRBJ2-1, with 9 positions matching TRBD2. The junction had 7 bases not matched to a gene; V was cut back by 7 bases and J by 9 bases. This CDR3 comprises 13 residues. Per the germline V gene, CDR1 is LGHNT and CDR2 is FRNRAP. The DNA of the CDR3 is TGTGCTAGTGTACGCGGGGGGGCAGGTGAGCAGTTCTTC. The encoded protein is CASVRGGAGEQFF. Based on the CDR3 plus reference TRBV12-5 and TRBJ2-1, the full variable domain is DARVTQTPRHKVTEMGQEVTMRCQPILGHNTVFWYRQTMMQGLELLAYFRNRAPLDDSGMPKDRFSAEMPDATLATLKIQPSEPRDSAVYFCASVRGGAGEQFFGPGTRLTVL.

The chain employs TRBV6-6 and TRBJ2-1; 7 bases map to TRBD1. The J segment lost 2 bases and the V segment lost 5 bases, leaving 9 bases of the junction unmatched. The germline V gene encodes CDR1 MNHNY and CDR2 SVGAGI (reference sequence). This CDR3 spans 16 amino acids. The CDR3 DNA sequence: TGTGCCAGCAGTGGTGGACAGGTGATTACCTACAATGAGCAGTTCTTC. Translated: CASSGGQVITYNEQFF.

The CDR3 is CASSPAGGGINIQYF. The CDR3, as DNA: TGTGCCAGCAGCCCCGCGGGAGGTGGGATAAACATTCAGTACTTC. The chain carries TRBV5-6 and TRBJ2-4; 8 bases align to TRBD2. The CDR3 is 15 residues long. Trimming at V came to 4 bases and at J to 6 bases, leaving 9 bases not matched to a gene. The V gene's germline CDR1 is SGHDT and CDR2 YYEEEE.